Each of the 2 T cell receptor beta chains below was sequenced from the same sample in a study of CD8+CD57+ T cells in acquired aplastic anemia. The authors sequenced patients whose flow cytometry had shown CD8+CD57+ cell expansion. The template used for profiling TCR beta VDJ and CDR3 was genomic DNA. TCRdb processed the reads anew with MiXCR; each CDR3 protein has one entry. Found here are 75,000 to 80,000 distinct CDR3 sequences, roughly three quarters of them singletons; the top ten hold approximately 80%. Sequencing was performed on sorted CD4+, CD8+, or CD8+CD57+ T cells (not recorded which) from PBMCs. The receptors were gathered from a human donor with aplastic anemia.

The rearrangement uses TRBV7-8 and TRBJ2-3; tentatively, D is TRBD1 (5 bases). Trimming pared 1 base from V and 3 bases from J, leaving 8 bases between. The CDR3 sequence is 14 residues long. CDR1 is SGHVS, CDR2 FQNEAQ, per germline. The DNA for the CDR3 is TGTGCCAGCAGCTTAGAATACAGGACAGATACGCAGTATTTT. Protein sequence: CASSLEYRTDTQYF.

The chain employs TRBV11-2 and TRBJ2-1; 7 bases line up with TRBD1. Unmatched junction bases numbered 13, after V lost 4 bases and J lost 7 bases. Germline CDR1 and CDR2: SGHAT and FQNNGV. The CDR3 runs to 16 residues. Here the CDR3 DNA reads TGTGCCAGCAGCTCCTTCCTCACGACAGGGTTGAATGAGCAGTTCTTC. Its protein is CASSSFLTTGLNEQFF. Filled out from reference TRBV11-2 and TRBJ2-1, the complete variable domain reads EAGVAQSPRYKIIEKRQSVAFWCNPISGHATLYWYQQILGQGPKLLIQFQNNGVVDDSQLPKDRFSAERLKGVDSTLKIQPAKLEDSAVYLCASSSFLTTGLNEQFFGPGTRLTVL.